The 30 T cell receptor beta chains below were found in one sample sequenced in a study of response to subunit inactivated influenza vaccine. Via MiXCR, TCRdb re-called the RT-PCR reads, giving one row per CDR3 protein. The sample includes around 600,000 distinct CDR3 sequences, roughly 12% of them seen just once. This same sample was also part of a study on T cells expressing NK-cell markers. Per that paper: Template switching by 5'RACE with UMIs generated the TCR beta cDNA.

The material sequenced was PBMCs from blood, taken on the day of vaccination. These receptors were collected from a man aged 50 to 60 who received an inactivated influenza vaccine.

The J gene is TRBJ1-4, the V gene TRBV5-1; D not resolved. Trimming stripped 1 base from V and 4 bases from J, with 5 bases between. Germline V CDR1 and CDR2: SGHRS, YFSETQ. This CDR3 has 13 amino acids. The CDR3 is CASSLYGNEKLFF. The CDR3 nucleotides are TGCGCCAGCAGCTTGTACGGTAATGAAAAACTGTTTTTT. Filled out from reference TRBV5-1 and TRBJ1-4, the complete variable domain reads KAGVTQTPRYLIKTRGQQVTLSCSPISGHRSVSWYQQTPGQGLQFLFEYFSETQRNKGNFPGRFSGRQFSNSRSEMNVSTLELGDSALYLCASSLYGNEKLFFGSGTQLSVL.

Points on this clonotype: A clone one base away is much larger, so this may be a read error. V gene TRBV3-1 combines with J gene TRBJ1-5; perhaps TRBD1 as D (5 bases). The CDR3 consists of 11 residues. The V gene's germline CDR1 is LGHDT and CDR2 YNNKEL (reference sequence). Trimming stripped 8 bases from V and 7 bases from J, with 9 bases between. CDR3 bases: TGTGCCAGCGGTGACAGCCAGCCCCAGCATTTT. Translation gives CASGDSQPQHF.

The sample holds many counts of this clonotype. The chain carries TRBV10-1 and TRBJ2-7; D not certain. The CDR3 runs 13 residues. Looked up from germline, CDR1 is WNHNN and CDR2 is SYGVQD (reference sequence). V was cut by 6 bases and J by 0 bases, with 9 bases left in between. The CDR3 reads CASRDSSSYEQYF. The CDR3 DNA is TGCGCCAGCAGGGATTCCAGCTCCTACGAGCAGTACTTC.

This clonotype appeared a few times. The chain joins TRBV29-1 to TRBJ1-1; D unclear. V dropped 2 bases and J dropped 8 bases, with 12 bases sitting between them. Germline CDR1 and CDR2: SQVTM and ANQGSEA. CDR3 size: 12 residues. The CDR3 nucleotides read TGCAGCGTTGAAAGGTCCCCTTCGGAAGCTTTCTTT. It translates to CSVERSPSEAFF. The full variable domain, in which reference TRBV29-1 and TRBJ1-1 provide the parts outside the CDR3, is SAVISQKPSRDICQRGTSLTIQCQVDSQVTMMFWYRQQPGQSLTLIATANQGSEATYESGFVIDKFPISRPNLTFSTLTVSNMSPEDSSIYLCSVERSPSEAFFGQGTRLTVV.

The table lists this clonotype with a few counts. This rearrangement joins TRBV5-1 to TRBJ1-1; D remains unclear. CDR1 and CDR2 from the germline V gene are SGHRS and YFSETQ. The CDR3 consists of 12 residues. V was trimmed by 1 base and J by 6 bases, leaving 7 bases between them. Written as DNA, the CDR3 is TGCGCCAGCAGCTTGACCACCTCTGAAGCTTTCTTT. This gives the protein CASSLTTSEAFF.

This clonotype has more than one count but fewer than ten. The genes are TRBV12-5 and TRBJ2-3; possibly TRBD1 for D (5 bases). In germline, CDR1 is LGHNT, CDR2 FRNRAP. V lost 1 base, J lost 4 bases, and 9 bases lay in between. The CDR3 sequence is 14 residues long. CDR3 nucleotides: TGTGCTAGTGGTTTGGGCCAGGGCCCAGATACGCAGTATTTT. Translating it yields CASGLGQGPDTQYF.

The table lists this clonotype with a few counts. The chain has TRBV25-1 and TRBJ2-3; 9 bases agree with TRBD2. The V gene end was trimmed by 3 bases and the J gene end by 4 bases; junction bases not matched to a gene: 8. CDR1 is MGHDK and CDR2 is SYGVNS in the germline V gene. The CDR3 is 16 amino acids. In DNA, the CDR3 is TGTGCCAGCAGTGACGGGGCGGGGGGGATCGCAGATACGCAGTATTTT. Translation: CASSDGAGGIADTQYF.

This clonotype occurred a few times. The rearrangement joins TRBV5-1 to TRBJ2-3; 10 nucleotides align to TRBD1. Per germline, CDR1 SGHRS and CDR2 YFSETQ. The trim removed 4 bases at V and 2 bases at J, leaving 7 bases unmatched. The CDR3 is 16 amino acids. CDR3 nucleotides: TGCGCCAGCAGCCCGGGACAGGGGAGAAACACAGATACGCAGTATTTT. Encoded protein: CASSPGQGRNTDTQYF. Filled out from reference TRBV5-1 and TRBJ2-3, the complete variable domain reads KAGVTQTPRYLIKTRGQQVTLSCSPISGHRSVSWYQQTPGQGLQFLFEYFSETQRNKGNFPGRFSGRQFSNSRSEMNVSTLELGDSALYLCASSPGQGRNTDTQYFGPGTRLTVL.

This clonotype was seen more than once but under ten times. The V gene is TRBV24-1, the J gene TRBJ2-1; D gene ambiguous. CDR3 length equals 13 residues. V was clipped by 5 bases and J by 8 bases, with 12 bases between them. Germline V lookup: CDR1 KGHDR, CDR2 SFDVKD. This CDR3 is CATSGGRPDEQFF. CDR3 nucleotide sequence: TGTGCCACCAGTGGTGGCCGTCCAGATGAGCAGTTCTTC.

The genes are TRBV12-3 or TRBV12-4 and TRBJ1-1, with 10 bases that match TRBD1. The CDR3 extends over 14 amino acids. The ends lost 2 bases at V and 4 bases at J; junction bases unmatched: 1. The CDR3 here is CASSLRQGATEAFF. As DNA, the CDR3 is TGTGCCAGCAGTTTAAGACAGGGGGCCACTGAAGCTTTCTTT.

This clonotype showed up just a few times. CDR3 nucleotides: TGTGCCAGCAGCTTAGCTAAAGCCTCCTACAATGAGCAGTTCTTC. Its protein product is CASSLAKASYNEQFF. The chain links TRBV7-2 to TRBJ2-1; D is unclear. Germline CDR1 is SGHTA and CDR2 is FQGNSA. There are 15 residues in the CDR3. V was shortened by 0 bases and J by 0 bases, with 6 bases between the two germline ends.

V gene TRBV20-1 combines with J gene TRBJ2-7, with 10 bases that match TRBD2. Per germline, CDR1 DFQATT and CDR2 SNEGSKA (reference sequence). This CDR3 has 14 amino acids. V was clipped by 7 bases and J by 3 bases; unmatched bases: 9. This CDR3 is CSVRPGLAFYEQYF. DNA of the CDR3: TGCAGTGTTCGGCCGGGACTAGCGTTCTACGAGCAGTACTTC.

This clonotype was counted many times. The gene calls are TRBV5-1 and TRBJ2-7; TRBD1 matches 9 bases. This CDR3 spans 14 amino acids. The germline CDR1 and CDR2 sequences are SGHRS and YFSETQ. V trimming: 4 bases; J trimming: 4 bases; junction bases outside the gene matches: 6. CDR3 sequence: CASSPTGTGYEQYF. The CDR3 nucleotides read TGCGCCAGCAGCCCCACCGGGACAGGGTACGAGCAGTACTTC.

This clonotype appeared many times. This chain connects TRBV9 to TRBJ2-2, with TRBD2 identical over 7 bases. V lost 3 bases and J lost 2; bases outside the gene matches: 10. This CDR3 region has 17 residues. CDR1 SGDLS and CDR2 YYNGEE come from the germline V gene. The CDR3 coding sequence is TGTGCCAGCAGCGCATCAGTCTGGGGGGGTAACACCGGGGAGCTGTTTTTT. This encodes CASSASVWGGNTGELFF.

The rearrangement uses TRBV6-5 and TRBJ2-2; 7 nucleotides match TRBD2. Trimming removed 0 bases from V and 2 bases from J; junction bases left unmatched: 12. CDR1 and CDR2 (germline): MNHEY, SVGAGI. This CDR3 region has 19 residues. The CDR3 DNA follows: TGTGCCAGCAGTTACTCGAAGGGCGGGAGAGCCCCTAACACCGGGGAGCTGTTTTTT. Translated, it gives CASSYSKGGRAPNTGELFF.

The chain combines TRBV7-2 with TRBJ2-3; 8 positions agree with TRBD2. From germline, CDR1 is SGHTA and CDR2 FQGNSA. CDR3 length: 16 amino acids. V gave up 5 bases and J gave up 2 bases; unmatched junction bases: 9. As DNA, the CDR3 is TGTGCCAGCAGCACTTTTAGCGGGATCCACACAGATACGCAGTATTTT. Protein: CASSTFSGIHTDTQYF.

The chain employs TRBV5-6 and TRBJ2-7, with 11 bases matching TRBD2. V was clipped by 2 bases and J by 5 bases; unmatched bases: 3. The length of the CDR3 is 14 residues. CDR1 is SGHDT and CDR2 is YYEEEE in the germline V gene. CDR3 sequence reads: CASSFTSGRHEQYF. The CDR3 DNA sequence: TGTGCCAGCAGCTTTACTAGCGGGAGACACGAGCAGTACTTC.

This chain connects TRBV15 to TRBJ2-1; D is ambiguous. V was pared by 0 bases and J by 4 bases, with 10 bases between. The CDR3 totals 15 residues. Germline CDR1 is LNHNV and CDR2 is YYDKDF (reference sequence). The CDR3 loop is CATSRDNGRYNEQFF. The CDR3 DNA reads as TGTGCCACCAGCAGAGATAACGGCAGGTACAATGAGCAGTTCTTC.

Only a few counts were recorded for this clonotype. V usage is TRBV24-1 and J usage is TRBJ2-1; D possibly corresponds to TRBD2 (5 bases). V was cut by 3 bases and J by 7 bases, with 12 bases left in between. The germline V gene encodes CDR1 KGHDR and CDR2 SFDVKD. The CDR3 spans 14 residues. CDR3 sequence: CATSDPRGSNEQFF. In nucleotides, the CDR3 is TGTGCCACCAGTGATCCCAGAGGGTCGAATGAGCAGTTCTTC.

The chain employs TRBV4-3 and TRBJ1-2; D remains unclear. Germline V gives CDR1 LGHNA, CDR2 YSLEER. V lost 1 base and J lost 3, with 6 bases in between. CDR3 length: 13 amino acids. CDR3 nucleotide sequence: TGCGCCAGCAGCCAAGGGGATTACTATGGCTACACCTTC. Translation: CASSQGDYYGYTF.

This clonotype was counted between two and nine times. This sequence joins TRBV4-2 and TRBJ2-6; 7 bases fit TRBD1. The CDR3 extends over 17 amino acids. The V and J ends lost 2 bases and 2 bases, in that order; junction bases with no gene match: 6. Germline V gene lookup returns CDR1 LGHNA and CDR2 YNFKEQ. The CDR3 nucleotides are TGTGCCAGCAGCCAATACCTCGACAGGGCTGGGGCCAACGTCCTGACTTTC. Protein sequence: CASSQYLDRAGANVLTF.

This clonotype was seen more than once but under ten times. V gene TRBV20-1 combines with J gene TRBJ2-1; no clear D. From germline, CDR1 is DFQATT and CDR2 SNEGSKA (reference sequence). Trimming cost V 0 bases and J 7 bases, with 4 bases left between them. The CDR3 is 11 amino acids. CDR3 coding DNA: TGCAGTGCTAGAGAATATAATGAGCAGTTCTTC. This translates into CSAREYNEQFF.

The genes are TRBV18 and TRBJ2-4; 7 nucleotides match TRBD2. CDR1 is KGHSH, CDR2 LQKENI, per germline. The trim removed 2 bases at V and 9 bases at J, leaving 7 bases unmatched. The CDR3 covers 14 residues. This CDR3 is CASSPGLGLGIQYF. The CDR3 region has the DNA TGTGCCAGCTCACCAGGACTAGGTCTGGGCATTCAGTACTTC.

This clonotype was seen many times. This chain joins TRBV18 and TRBJ2-1; 11 bases agree with TRBD2. The CDR3 runs to 18 residues. Germline values: CDR1 KGHSH, CDR2 LQKENI. V dropped 3 bases and J dropped 0; count of bases not matched to a gene: 7. The CDR3 nucleotides read TGTGCCAGCTCACCCTATAATAGCGGGGGGGTCTCCTACAATGAGCAGTTCTTC. Amino acid sequence: CASSPYNSGGVSYNEQFF.

This clonotype was counted ten times or more. This chain links TRBV5-1 with TRBJ2-1, with D possibly being TRBD1 or TRBD2 (6 bases each). The germline gives CDR1 SGHRS, CDR2 YFSETQ. Deletions cut 0 bases from V and 15 bases from J, with 22 bases between. The length of the CDR3 is 15 residues. The CDR3, as DNA: TGCGCCAGCAGCTTGGCTGGTCGGGGGCCCGGGGAACCGTTCTTC. The encoded protein is CASSLAGRGPGEPFF.

This rearrangement joins TRBV28 to TRBJ2-3, with 7 bases aligning to TRBD2. CDR1 and CDR2 (germline): MDHEN, SYDVKM. The CDR3 contains 16 residues. V was pared by 6 bases and J by 3 bases, with 12 bases of the junction left unmatched. The DNA for the CDR3 is TGTGCCAGCAGCCCTCTAGCGGACCACCCAACAGATACGCAGTATTTT. The encoded protein is CASSPLADHPTDTQYF.

This clonotype was counted only a few times. The J gene is TRBJ2-2, the V gene TRBV5-6; D is possibly TRBD1 (6 bases). V gave up 0 bases and J gave up 3 bases, with 12 bases separating them. The CDR3 has 16 residues. In germline, CDR1 is SGHDT, CDR2 YYEEEE. CDR3 coding DNA: TGTGCCAGCAGCTTGGAACAGGGAAGGGACACCGGGGAGCTGTTTTTT. Translating it yields CASSLEQGRDTGELFF.

This clonotype came up many times. The chain recombines TRBV4-2 with TRBJ2-2, with a tentative D call TRBD1 (5 bases). Germline CDR1 reads LGHNA; CDR2 reads YNFKEQ. V was shortened by 3 bases and J by 2 bases, with 7 bases between the two germline ends. The CDR3 is 14 amino acids. CDR3 nucleotides: TGTGCCAGCAGCCATACAGGAAACACCGGGGAGCTGTTTTTT. It is translated as CASSHTGNTGELFF.

This clonotype was observed a few times. The rearrangement joins TRBV10-3 to TRBJ2-1, with D hard to call. Germline assignment: CDR1 ENHRY and CDR2 SYGVKD. The length of the CDR3 is 15 residues. Trimming removed 4 bases from V and 2 bases from J, with 12 bases in between. The CDR3 spells CAISGGGVPYNEQFF. As DNA, the CDR3 is TGTGCCATCAGTGGTGGTGGGGTCCCCTACAATGAGCAGTTCTTC.

The V gene is TRBV10-3, the J gene TRBJ1-2, with TRBD1 identical over 7 bases. CDR1 and CDR2 (germline): ENHRY, SYGVKD. V dropped 2 bases and J dropped 6; count of bases not matched to a gene: 6. There are 14 residues in the CDR3. DNA of the CDR3: TGTGCCATCAGTGAGGGCAGGGGGACCCATGGCTACACCTTC. The encoded protein is CAISEGRGTHGYTF.